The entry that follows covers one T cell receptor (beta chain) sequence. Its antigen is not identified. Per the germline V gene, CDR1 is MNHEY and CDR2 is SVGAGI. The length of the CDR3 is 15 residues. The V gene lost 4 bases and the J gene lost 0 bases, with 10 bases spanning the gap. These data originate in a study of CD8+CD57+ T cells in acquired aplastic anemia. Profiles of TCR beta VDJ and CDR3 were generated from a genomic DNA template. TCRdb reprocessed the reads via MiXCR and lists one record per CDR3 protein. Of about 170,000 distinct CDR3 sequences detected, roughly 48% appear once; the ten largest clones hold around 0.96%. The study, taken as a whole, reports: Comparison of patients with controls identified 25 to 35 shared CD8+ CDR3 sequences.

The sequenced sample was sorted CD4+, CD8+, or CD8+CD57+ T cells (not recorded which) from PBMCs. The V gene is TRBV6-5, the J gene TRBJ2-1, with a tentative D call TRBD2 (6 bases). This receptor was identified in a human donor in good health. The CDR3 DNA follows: TGTGCCAGCAGTTCGGTGGGGGGCTCCTACAATGAGCAGTTCTTC. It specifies CASSSVGGSYNEQFF.